The 6 T cell receptor beta chains presented below share a single source sample, sequenced in a study of post-analysis software for immune sequencing data. The study's findings and limits: Patients used a handful of TRBV segments, including TRBV5-6, TRBV5-1 and TRBV20-1, more often than controls.

Sequencing libraries made from TCR beta cDNA carried unique molecular identifiers. MiXCR, run by TCRdb on the PCR reads, gives a single entry per CDR3 protein. The sample comprises more than 500,000 distinct CDR3 sequences, around a third of which are singletons, and approximately 5.4% rests with the top ten. What these receptors recognize is not known. The source material was blood. These TCRs come from a girl aged 2-17 years with multiple sclerosis.

V gene TRBV11-2 combines with J gene TRBJ2-5; 12 positions match TRBD2. Germline trimming cut 4 bases from V and 5 bases from J; bases unmatched to any gene: 8. Germline CDR1 and CDR2: SGHAT and FQNNGV. The CDR3 consists of 16 residues. The CDR3 spells CASSSSGLAGRETQYF. CDR3 coding DNA: TGTGCCAGCAGCTCCTCTGGACTAGCGGGGAGGGAGACCCAGTACTTC.

This chain joins TRBV10-3 and TRBJ1-2; a weak D match, TRBD1 (6 bases). Trimming left V 3 bases short and J 2 bases short, with 25 bases between. The CDR3 covers 19 residues. Germline CDR1 ENHRY, CDR2 SYGVKD. CDR3 region: CAISDLPGGGAWKNYGYTF. For the CDR3, the DNA is TGTGCCATCAGTGACCTCCCCGGGGGGGGCGCTTGGAAAAACTATGGCTACACCTTC.

This clonotype was found a few times. The V and J genes are TRBV7-2 and TRBJ2-5, with D possibly called TRBD1 or TRBD2 (5 bases each). The CDR3 has 15 residues. The V end lost 10 bases, the J end lost 4 bases, and 22 bases lay between the germline ends. CDR1 and CDR2 from the germline V gene are SGHTA and FQGNSA. CDR3 loop: CATLKTGTSGETQYF. In nucleotides, the CDR3 is TGTGCCACCCTGAAGACCGGGACGTCCGGAGAGACCCAGTACTTC.

The V call is TRBV7-8, the J call TRBJ2-5, with 11 nucleotides matching TRBD2. This CDR3 spans 17 amino acids. CDR1 is SGHVS and CDR2 is FQNEAQ in the germline V gene. V shed 1 base and J 3 bases; nucleotides not matched to a gene: 7. The CDR3, as DNA: TGTGCCAGCAGCTTAGGTCCTAGCGGGGGGTCAAAAGAGACCCAGTACTTC. The encoded protein is CASSLGPSGGSKETQYF.

This clonotype has only one observation. The chain uses TRBV6-5 and TRBJ1-2; no reliable D call. Germline V lookup: CDR1 MNHEY, CDR2 SVGAGI. The ends were cut back, 10 bases at V and 3 bases at J, with 18 bases in the middle. This CDR3 spans 14 amino acids. CDR3 amino acids: CANSPSEQDYGYTF. The CDR3 bases are TGTGCCAACAGCCCTAGCGAGCAGGACTATGGCTACACCTTC.

This clonotype was counted a few times. The chain recombines TRBV10-3 with TRBJ2-1, with D perhaps TRBD1 (6 bases). The CDR3 contains 15 residues. The germline V and J ends were trimmed by 3 bases and 3 bases, with 12 bases remaining between them. The germline gives CDR1 ENHRY, CDR2 SYGVKD. CDR3 DNA sequence: TGTGCCATCAGTGAAGGACAGACTCGCTACAATGAGCAGTTCTTC. This codes for CAISEGQTRYNEQFF.